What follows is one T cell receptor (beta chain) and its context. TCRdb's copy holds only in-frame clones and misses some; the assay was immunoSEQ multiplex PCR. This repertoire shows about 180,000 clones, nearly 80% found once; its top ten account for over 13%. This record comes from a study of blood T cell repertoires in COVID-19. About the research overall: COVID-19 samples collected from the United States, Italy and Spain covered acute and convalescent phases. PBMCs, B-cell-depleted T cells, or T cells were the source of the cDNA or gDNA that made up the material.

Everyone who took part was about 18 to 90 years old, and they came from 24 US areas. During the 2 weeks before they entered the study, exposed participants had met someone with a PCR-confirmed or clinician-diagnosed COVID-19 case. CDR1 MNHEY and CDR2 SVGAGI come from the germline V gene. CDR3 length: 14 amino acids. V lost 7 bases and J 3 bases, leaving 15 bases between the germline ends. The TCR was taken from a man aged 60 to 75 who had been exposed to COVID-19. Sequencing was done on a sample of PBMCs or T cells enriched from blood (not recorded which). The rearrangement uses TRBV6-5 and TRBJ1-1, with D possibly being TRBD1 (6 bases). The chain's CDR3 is CASNERGADTEAFF. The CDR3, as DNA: TGTGCCAGCAACGAGCGGGGGGCGGACACTGAAGCTTTCTTT.